This TCR beta chain is from a study of T cell repertoires in cytomegalovirus infection. This clonotype has more than one count but fewer than ten. V lost 1 base to trimming and J lost 0 bases, with 19 bases between them. The CDR3 has 18 residues. From germline, CDR1 is SNHLY and CDR2 FYNNEI. TCRdb independently ran MiXCR on the reads; one entry per CDR3 protein. The sample shows hundreds of thousands of distinct CDR3 sequences, around 10% of them seen only once. This receptor was obtained from a human donor in good health (CMV status not recorded). Some clones in this sample may be carry-over from other donors' samples. The sequenced sample consisted of PBMCs. V gene TRBV2 combines with J gene TRBJ2-7; either TRBD1 or TRBD2 may supply D (5 bases each). In DNA, the CDR3 is TGTGCCAGCAGTGAAGTAGTGCGCCGGGACCCCCTCTCCTACGAGCAGTACTTC. As protein: CASSEVVRRDPLSYEQYF.